This entry lists 13 T cell receptor beta chains sequenced from one sample in a study of shared clonotypes between healthy human individuals. Assay used: immunoSEQ multiplex PCR; TCRdb lists only in-frame clones, some missing. The table shows about 490,000 clones, with less than 80% occurring only once. Source material: PBMCs. All receptors come from a woman between 40 and 50 years old in good health. Some clones in this sample may be carry-over from other donors' samples.

The chain uses TRBV5-1 and TRBJ2-2; D may be TRBD2 (6 bases). Germline V gene data show CDR1 as SGHRS and CDR2 as YFSETQ. CDR3 size: 15 residues. With 7 bases removed from V and 7 bases from J, the gap between germline ends came to 20 bases. CDR3 in amino acids: CASASGSQRIGELFF. CDR3 sequence (DNA): TGCGCCAGCGCCAGCGGGTCTCAGAGAATCGGGGAGCTGTTTTTT.

About this clone itself: Within the sample, other DNA sequences also encode this same CDR3. V gene TRBV27 combines with J gene TRBJ2-7; 14 nucleotides align to TRBD2. Germline assignment: CDR1 MNHEY and CDR2 SMNVEV (reference sequence). The CDR3 is 15 residues long. The ends lost 4 bases at V and 4 bases at J; junction bases unmatched: 3. The DNA for the CDR3 is TGTGCCAGCAGTTCCGGGACTAGCGGGAGTTACGAGCAGTACTTC. This encodes CASSSGTSGSYEQYF.

The chain combines TRBV19 with TRBJ1-2; 7 bases line up with TRBD1. There are 15 residues in the CDR3. The junction had 11 bases not matched to a gene; V was cut back by 5 bases and J by 5 bases. CDR1 and CDR2 (germline): LNHDA, SQIVND (reference sequence). CDR3 sequence (DNA): TGTGCCAGTAGTCCACGAGGGACAGACACATATGGCTACACCTTC. Translating it yields CASSPRGTDTYGYTF.

The rearrangement joins TRBV5-1 to TRBJ1-3, with 7 positions matching TRBD1. Per the germline V gene, CDR1 is SGHRS and CDR2 is YFSETQ. Unmatched junction bases numbered 11, after V lost 3 bases and J lost 5 bases. The CDR3 is 16 amino acids. CDR3 sequence (DNA): TGCGCCAGCAGCTCCCTCGAAGACAGGGATCGAAACACCATATATTTT. Translation: CASSSLEDRDRNTIYF.

This clone was recorded once. This sequence joins TRBV6-1 and TRBJ2-7; D remains unclear. This CDR3 is 14 amino acids long. Trimming cost V 2 bases and J 4 bases, with 12 bases left between them. The V gene's germline CDR1 is MNHNS and CDR2 SASEGT. The CDR3 is CASSERLPSYEQYF. Here the CDR3 DNA reads TGTGCCAGCAGTGAAAGACTCCCTAGTTACGAGCAGTACTTC.

V is TRBV28 and J is TRBJ1-1; 7 nucleotides match TRBD1. Trimming took 6 bases from V and 4 from J; bases not matched to a gene: 8. Germline values: CDR1 MDHEN, CDR2 SYDVKM. This CDR3 is 14 amino acids long. In DNA, the CDR3 is TGTGCCAGCAGGAAACAGGGGCGAGGCACTGAAGCTTTCTTT. Translating it yields CASRKQGRGTEAFF.

For the CDR3, the DNA is TGTGCCAGTAGTATTTATAAGGGGGCCTCCCAGCATTTT. Amino acid sequence: CASSIYKGASQHF. This chain connects TRBV19 to TRBJ1-5; 7 nucleotides align to TRBD1. The CDR3 totals 13 residues. Trimming at V came to 3 bases and at J to 11 bases, leaving 7 bases not matched to a gene. CDR1 LNHDA and CDR2 SQIVND come from the germline V gene (reference sequence). The whole variable domain, filled in from reference TRBV19 and TRBJ1-5, reads DGGITQSPKYLFRKEGQNVTLSCEQNLNHDAMYWYRQDPGQGLRLIYYSQIVNDFQKGDIAEGYSVSREKKESFPLTVTSAQKNPTAFYLCASSIYKGASQHFGDGTRLSIL.

This clone was picked up a small number of times. Here the CDR3 DNA reads TGTGCCTGGAGTCCCGGGAGATTAGGGCGAAGGGGCCGGCTTAGGGAGCCCCAGCATTTT. Translating gives CAWSPGRLGRRGRLREPQHF. The rearrangement links TRBV30 to TRBJ1-5; possible D gene TRBD1, 5 bases. Trimming stripped 2 bases from V and 8 bases from J, with 34 bases between. Germline assignment: CDR1 GTSNPN and CDR2 SVGIG (reference sequence). The CDR3 totals 20 residues.

The J gene is TRBJ2-5, the V gene TRBV9; D may be TRBD1 or TRBD2 (5 bases each). Germline V gene lookup returns CDR1 SGDLS and CDR2 YYNGEE. Trimming stripped 5 bases from V and 5 bases from J, with 19 bases between. CDR3 length: 15 residues. CDR3: CASSPGPLQAETQYF. For the CDR3, the DNA is TGTGCCAGCAGTCCGGGACCCCTCCAAGCGGAGACCCAGTACTTC.

J is TRBJ2-5 and V is TRBV25-1; no firm D call. Germline values: CDR1 MGHDK, CDR2 SYGVNS. The CDR3 extends over 13 amino acids. Trimming shortened V by 7 bases and J by 5 bases, and 14 bases separated the two germline ends. The CDR3 region is CASMPTFRETQYF. The CDR3 bases are TGTGCCAGCATGCCGACATTCCGGGAGACCCAGTACTTC.

J is TRBJ1-2 and V is TRBV6-1, with TRBD1 matching over 7 bases. Trimming removed 6 bases from V and 5 bases from J; junction bases left unmatched: 6. The CDR3 covers 13 residues. The germline V gene has CDR1 MNHNS and CDR2 SASEGT. CDR3 nucleotides: TGTGCCAGCAGCTCAACAGGGGATTATGGCTACACCTTC. It encodes CASSSTGDYGYTF.

The rearrangement links TRBV6-5 to TRBJ1-2; 7 bases align to TRBD1. V dropped 2 bases and J dropped 6; count of bases not matched to a gene: 9. This CDR3 has 15 amino acids. The germline V gene has CDR1 MNHEY and CDR2 SVGAGI. CDR3 sequence reads: CASSYRLGGSDGYTF. DNA of the CDR3: TGTGCCAGCAGTTACCGGCTAGGGGGCTCCGATGGCTACACCTTC.

This clone came up a few times. The chain uses TRBV2 and TRBJ2-5, with 9 bases that match TRBD2. Matching the DNA end better, TRBJ2-7 makes the J call doubtful. Per germline, CDR1 SNHLY and CDR2 FYNNEI. The length of the CDR3 is 16 residues. CDR3 sequence reads: CASSPTGGRASYEQYF. DNA for the CDR3: TGTGCCAGCAGTCCCACGGGCGGGAGGGCCTCCTACGAGCAGTACTTC.